This section outlines one T cell receptor (beta chain) sequence together with its context. Its antigen is unknown. A read error may account for a junction end that differs from germline. The library came from three nested PCR rounds adapted from ARM-PCR protocols. TCRdb reprocessed the multiplex PCR reads with MiXCR, giving one entry per CDR3 protein. The sample has 35,000 to 55,000 distinct CDR3 sequences; 60% to 70% are singletons. This sample's RNA came from whole unsorted tissue. Distant lung tissue was collected more than 3 cm away from the tumor edge. This CDR3 has 14 residues. Germline V gene data show CDR1 as MNHNY and CDR2 as SVGAGI (reference sequence). The source of the sample is a study of tumor and adjacent non-tumor tissue in lung cancer. Study conclusions and caveats: Tumor repertoires had a smaller top 100 clone share than normal lung. Significantly higher TCR diversity was found in tumor than normal lung.

The chain employs TRBV6-6 and TRBJ2-1; 10 bases are shared with TRBD1. Input material: distant non-tumor lung tissue. This receptor was taken from a middle-aged woman with non-small cell lung cancer. For the CDR3, the DNA is TGTGCCAGTAGTTTACGGACAGGGGGGAATGAGCTGTTCTTC. It codes for CASSLRTGGNELFF.